The next 22 T cell receptor beta chains were all read from a single sample in a study of regulatory T cells in long-lasting Graves disease. Arm-PCR of CDR3 regions with iRepertoire HTBI primers generated TCR beta libraries. A single record per CDR3 protein comes from TCRdb applying MiXCR to the multiplex PCR reads. Altogether approximately 210,000 distinct CDR3 sequences are present, about 16% being singletons, with the ten largest covering approximately 20%. Described time point: newly diagnosed GD, antithyroid drugs for less than 3 months. There was RNA extracted from PBMCs, and the TCR library was made from it. Specimen: peripheral blood mononuclear cells (PBMCs), collected at new diagnosis, from a patient treated with antithyroid drugs. These receptors came from a female donor with Graves disease.

This clonotype was counted at least ten times. This chain uses TRBV30 with TRBJ2-3, with D possibly TRBD2 on 5 matching bases. V was trimmed by 0 bases and J by 12 bases, leaving 10 bases between them. Germline V lookup: CDR1 GTSNPN, CDR2 SVGIG (reference sequence). The CDR3 contains 11 residues. CDR3 region: CAWSVPLVQYF. CDR3 coding DNA: TGTGCCTGGAGTGTCCCACTAGTTCAGTATTTT.

This clonotype was seen at least ten times. V and J are TRBV7-9 and TRBJ1-2, with D possibly TRBD1 on 5 matching bases. CDR1 is SEHNR and CDR2 is FQNEAQ in the germline V gene (reference sequence). V was trimmed by 2 bases and J by 2 bases, leaving 15 bases between them. The CDR3 is 16 residues long. The CDR3 here is CASSLNFGRANYGYTF. The CDR3 DNA is TGTGCCAGCAGCTTAAACTTTGGCAGGGCAAACTATGGCTACACCTTC. Filled out from reference TRBV7-9 and TRBJ1-2, the complete variable domain reads DTGVSQNPRHKITKRGQNVTFRCDPISEHNRLYWYRQTLGQGPEFLTYFQNEAQLEKSRLLSDRFSAERPKGSFSTLEIQRTEQGDSAMYLCASSLNFGRANYGYTFGSGTRLTVV.

This clonotype was seen ten or more times. The CDR3 DNA reads as TGTGCCAGCAGCCAAGGCGGAGCCTACAATGAGCAGTTCTTC. As protein: CASSQGGAYNEQFF. The chain combines TRBV3-1 with TRBJ2-1; D not certain. The germline CDR1 and CDR2 sequences are LGHDT and YNNKEL (reference sequence). The CDR3 totals 14 residues. V was clipped by 1 base and J by 2 bases, with 6 bases between them.

There are many counts of this clonotype. The DNA for the CDR3 is TGTGCCAGCAGCCTACCGGACAGCTCTGGGGCCAACGTCCTGACTTTC. Translated, it gives CASSLPDSSGANVLTF. This chain uses TRBV12-3 or TRBV12-4 with TRBJ2-6; tentative D call: TRBD1 (6 bases). V was pared by 6 bases and J by 0 bases, with 12 bases between. This CDR3 has 16 residues.

This clonotype was recorded at least ten times. The chain uses TRBV10-2 and TRBJ1-5; D gene uncertain. V lost 7 bases, J lost 2 bases, and 9 bases lay in between. This CDR3 region has 13 residues. Per the germline V gene, CDR1 is WSHSY and CDR2 is SAAADI. The CDR3 protein is CASTYTRNQPQHF. CDR3 nucleotide sequence: TGCGCCAGCACCTATACTCGCAATCAGCCCCAGCATTTT.

This clonotype was observed at least ten times. This sequence joins TRBV7-9 and TRBJ2-4, with 8 bases that match TRBD1. Looked up from germline, CDR1 is SEHNR and CDR2 is FQNEAQ (reference sequence). The CDR3 runs 17 residues. The V segment lost 0 bases and the J segment 3 bases; nucleotides outside the gene matches: 7. The CDR3 DNA reads as TGTGCCAGCAGCTTAGCCGCTTTGACAGGGGACAAAAACATTCAGTACTTC. Its protein product is CASSLAALTGDKNIQYF.

This clonotype was seen more than once but under ten times. This may be a read error, as it is one base from a much larger clone. V is TRBV7-2 and J is TRBJ1-4; D is unresolved. Germline V CDR1 and CDR2: SGHTA, FQGNSA. The CDR3 has 14 residues. CDR3 sequence: CASSLGNHNEKPFF. CDR3 bases: TGTGCCAGCAGCCTAGGCAATCATAATGAAAAACCGTTTTTT.

Details on this clonotype: A far larger clone is off by one base, so a read error is likely. The rearrangement uses TRBV7-3 and TRBJ2-1; 8 positions match TRBD2. The J call may be in error: the DNA end matches TRBJ2-5 better. Per germline, CDR1 SGHTA and CDR2 FQGTGA. This CDR3 comprises 16 residues. The CDR3 nucleotides read TGTGCCAGCAGCCCTCGGCGGGAGGCGGGGGATGAGACCCAGTACTTC. This translates into CASSPRREAGDETQYF.

Worth noting for this clonotype: This likely came from a read error, as a far larger clone is one base away. The chain has TRBV28 and TRBJ2-1; 10 bases fit TRBD1. Germline CDR1 and CDR2: MDHEN and SYDVKM. The CDR3 is 16 residues long. With V trimmed by 2 bases and J by 10 bases, 11 bases remained unmatched. This chain's CDR3 is CASSLVGTGVSYEQFF. The CDR3 DNA follows: TGTGCCAGCAGTTTAGTCGGGACAGGGGTTTCCTACGAGCAGTTCTTC.

The V gene is TRBV20-1, the J gene TRBJ2-7; 7 bases match TRBD2. Germline trimming cut 1 base from V and 2 bases from J; bases unmatched to any gene: 5. The CDR3 totals 14 residues. Germline V gene data show CDR1 as DFQATT and CDR2 as SNEGSKA (reference sequence). The CDR3 DNA is TGCAGTGCTAGAGGAGGGCGGGAGCCCTACGAGCAGTACTTC. It codes for CSARGGREPYEQYF.

The rearrangement uses TRBV7-8 and TRBJ2-2; either TRBD1 or TRBD2 may supply D (5 bases each). Trimming pared 4 bases from V and 2 bases from J, leaving 32 bases between. CDR3 length: 22 residues. The germline gives CDR1 SGHVS, CDR2 FQNEAQ. CDR3 sequence reads: CASSYSGSPNQGPPRNTGELFF. In nucleotides, the CDR3 is TGTGCCAGCAGCTACTCAGGATCTCCAAACCAGGGACCCCCCAGAAACACCGGGGAGCTGTTTTTT.

The table lists this clonotype with many counts. The chain uses TRBV7-9 and TRBJ2-1; D is perhaps TRBD1 (5 bases). The CDR3 totals 12 residues. The germline V gene has CDR1 SEHNR and CDR2 FQNEAQ (reference sequence). Trimming removed 5 bases from V and 10 bases from J, with 12 bases in between. CDR3 region: CASSRGQGEQFF. The CDR3 DNA follows: TGTGCCAGCAGCCGTGGGCAGGGAGAGCAGTTCTTC.

The chain links TRBV24-1 to TRBJ2-1; 9 bases are a match to TRBD1. This CDR3 has 15 residues. The V and J ends lost 3 bases and 8 bases, in that order; junction bases with no gene match: 7. Looked up from germline, CDR1 is KGHDR and CDR2 is SFDVKD. The CDR3 here is CATSDPGQGGYEQFF. The CDR3 DNA reads as TGTGCCACCAGTGATCCGGGACAGGGAGGATATGAGCAGTTCTTC.

With regard to this clonotype: The junction shows a germline mismatch at one end, possibly a read error. The V gene is TRBV18, the J gene TRBJ1-1; D is unclear. The CDR3 covers 13 residues. Germline V CDR1 and CDR2: KGHSH, LQKENI. The CDR3 nucleotides read TGTGCCAGCATGCTGGGGATGAACACTGAAGCTTCCTTT. Translating gives CASMLGMNTEASF. The full variable domain, completed using reference TRBV18 and TRBJ1-1, is NAGVMQNPRHLVRRRGQEARLRCSPMKGHSHVYWYRQLPEEGLKFMVYLQKENIIDESGMPKERFSAEFPKEGPSILRIQQVVRGDSAAYFCASMLGMNTEASFGQGTRLTVV.

This clonotype has a handful of counts. The chain joins TRBV19 to TRBJ1-5; a weak D match, TRBD1 (5 bases). The germline V gene encodes CDR1 LNHDA and CDR2 SQIVND (reference sequence). Trimming shortened V by 3 bases and J by 4 bases, and 25 bases separated the two germline ends. This CDR3 has 19 amino acids. The CDR3 sequence is CASSIPGVLRTSENQPQHF. CDR3 nucleotide sequence: TGTGCCAGTAGTATTCCAGGAGTTCTGAGGACATCTGAAAATCAGCCCCAGCATTTT.

CDR3 sequence (DNA): TGTGCCACCCAGTCCAGCGGGAGTGACTACGAGCAGTACTTC. Its protein product is CATQSSGSDYEQYF. This sequence joins TRBV7-9 and TRBJ2-7; 8 bases line up with TRBD2. CDR3 length: 14 amino acids. The germline gives CDR1 SEHNR, CDR2 FQNEAQ (reference sequence). Trimming removed 10 bases from V and 3 bases from J; junction bases left unmatched: 11.

This clonotype was counted ten times or more. The chain employs TRBV18 and TRBJ2-1, with TRBD2 matching 13 bases. After removal of 1 base from V and 7 bases from J, the junction contained 4 bases not matched to a gene. Germline V CDR1 and CDR2: KGHSH, LQKENI. The CDR3 runs 16 residues. The CDR3 here is CASSPRTSGSNNEQFF. CDR3 nucleotide sequence: TGTGCCAGCTCACCACGGACTAGCGGGAGTAATAATGAGCAGTTCTTC.

This clonotype has ten or more counts. The chain combines TRBV20-1 with TRBJ2-7; 8 nucleotides match TRBD1. The trim removed 5 bases at V and 4 bases at J, leaving 13 bases unmatched. This CDR3 region has 15 residues. The germline CDR1 and CDR2 sequences are DFQATT and SNEGSKA (reference sequence). The CDR3 is CSAPTDRASSYEQYF. Written as DNA, the CDR3 is TGCAGTGCTCCAACGGACAGGGCTAGTTCTTACGAGCAGTACTTC.

This clonotype was observed at least ten times. The chain has TRBV19 and TRBJ2-3; no definite D call. The CDR3 covers 16 residues. V gave up 5 bases and J gave up 0 bases, with 15 bases separating them. Germline CDR1 LNHDA, CDR2 SQIVND (reference sequence). CDR3 region: CASSHLSGRSTDTQYF. CDR3 sequence (DNA): TGTGCCAGTAGTCATTTGTCGGGCCGAAGCACAGATACGCAGTATTTT.

This clonotype was seen a single time. CDR3 DNA: TGTGCCAGCAGTGGGGGACAGGGGAACACTGAAGCTTTCTTT. Its translation is CASSGGQGNTEAFF. The chain has TRBV2 and TRBJ1-1; 9 bases are a match to TRBD1. CDR1 is SNHLY and CDR2 is FYNNEI in the germline V gene. This CDR3 comprises 14 residues. The junction had 1 base not matched to a gene; V was cut back by 4 bases and J by 1 base.

This clonotype was counted ten times or more. The chain is built from TRBV30 and TRBJ2-2; no firm D call. Germline CDR1 reads GTSNPN; CDR2 reads SVGIG (reference sequence). V lost 3 bases and J 4 bases, leaving 6 bases between the germline ends. The CDR3 is 12 residues long. CDR3 sequence reads: CAWRKVTGELFF. In DNA, the CDR3 is TGTGCCTGGAGAAAGGTCACCGGGGAGCTGTTTTTT.

This clonotype was detected a few times. The CDR3 here is CSARGEGQGDTQYF. In DNA form, the CDR3 reads TGCAGTGCGAGGGGGGAGGGCCAGGGTGATACGCAGTATTTT. The chain combines TRBV20-1 with TRBJ2-3; tentative D call: TRBD2 (7 bases). The CDR3 runs 14 residues. The ends were cut back, 6 bases at V and 6 bases at J, with 19 bases in the middle. Germline CDR1 reads DFQATT; CDR2 reads SNEGSKA (reference sequence).